These 3 T cell receptor beta chains came from one sample sequenced in a study of human T cells and chemical hapten exposure. Time point here: pre-sensitization, week 0. Treatment noted: therapeutic diphenylcyclopropenone sensitization with weekly scalp DPC. TCRdb recomputed calls from the RACE reads with MiXCR, one row per CDR3 protein. This table has 85,000 to 100,000 distinct CDR3 sequences, 11% appearing once. Sequencing was performed on whole blood, taken in connection with sensitization to the hapten diphenylcyclopropenone (DPC). These receptor sequences come from a woman aged 55 to 70 with alopecia areata. Some clones in this sample may be carry-over from other donors' samples.

The chain employs TRBV7-8 and TRBJ2-7; 11 bases map to TRBD2. Germline CDR1 SGHVS, CDR2 FQNEAQ. The CDR3 totals 17 residues. Trimming at V came to 0 bases and at J to 5 bases, leaving 9 bases not matched to a gene. The DNA for the CDR3 is TGTGCCAGCAGCTTAGCGACTAGCGGGGTAATTGCCCACGAGCAGTACTTC. Protein sequence: CASSLATSGVIAHEQYF.

This clonotype was found a few times. This chain connects TRBV12-3 or TRBV12-4 to TRBJ1-1; D is perhaps TRBD1 (6 bases). The CDR3 runs 16 residues. Trimming took off 6 bases at V and 6 bases at J, with 23 bases between the two ends. CDR3 coding DNA: TGTGCCAGCAGCCCGGGGGCAGGGGCTGGCGATCCTGAAGCTTTCTTT. Its protein product is CASSPGAGAGDPEAFF.

This chain's CDR3 is CAWSRQPQETQYF. CDR3 nucleotides: TGTGCCTGGAGCAGACAGCCACAAGAGACCCAGTACTTC. The chain carries TRBV30 and TRBJ2-5, with D perhaps matching TRBD1 (5 bases). Germline values: CDR1 GTSNPN, CDR2 SVGIG (reference sequence). Trimming stripped 3 bases from V and 2 bases from J, with 10 bases between. The CDR3 runs 13 residues.